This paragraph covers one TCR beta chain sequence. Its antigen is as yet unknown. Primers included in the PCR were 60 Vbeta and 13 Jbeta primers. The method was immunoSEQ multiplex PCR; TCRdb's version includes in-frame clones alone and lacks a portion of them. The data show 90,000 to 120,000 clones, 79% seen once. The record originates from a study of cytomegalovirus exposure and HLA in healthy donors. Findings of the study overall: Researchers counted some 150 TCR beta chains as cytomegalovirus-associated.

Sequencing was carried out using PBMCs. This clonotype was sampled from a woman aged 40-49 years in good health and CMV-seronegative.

The CDR3 here is CATSRAPQGAGEKLFF. The CDR3 bases are TGTGCCACCAGCAGAGCCCCACAGGGGGCGGGAGAAAAACTGTTTTTT. V usage is TRBV15 and J usage is TRBJ1-4, with 9 bases that match TRBD1. The J segment lost 8 bases and the V segment lost 1 base, leaving 8 bases of the junction unmatched. Looked up from germline, CDR1 is LNHNV and CDR2 is YYDKDF (reference sequence). The CDR3 spans 16 residues.